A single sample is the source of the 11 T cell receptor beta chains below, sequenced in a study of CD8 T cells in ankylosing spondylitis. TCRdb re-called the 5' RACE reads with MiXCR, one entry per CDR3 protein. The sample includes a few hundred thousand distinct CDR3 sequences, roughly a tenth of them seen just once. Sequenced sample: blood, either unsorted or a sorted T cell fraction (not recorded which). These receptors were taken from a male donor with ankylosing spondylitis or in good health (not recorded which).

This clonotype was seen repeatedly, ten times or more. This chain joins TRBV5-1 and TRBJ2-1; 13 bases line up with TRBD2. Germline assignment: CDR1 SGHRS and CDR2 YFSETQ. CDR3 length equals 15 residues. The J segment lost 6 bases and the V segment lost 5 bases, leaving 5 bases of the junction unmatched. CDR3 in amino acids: CASSLGTSGVNEQFF. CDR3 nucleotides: TGCGCCAGCAGTCTCGGGACTAGCGGGGTCAATGAGCAGTTCTTC.

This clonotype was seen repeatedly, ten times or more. The chain's CDR3 is CASRDRGSYGYTF. CDR3 bases: TGTGCCAGCAGGGACAGGGGATCATATGGCTACACCTTC. V is TRBV6-1 and J is TRBJ1-2; 9 bases agree with TRBD1. CDR1 is MNHNS and CDR2 is SASEGT in the germline V gene. This CDR3 has 13 residues. The junction had 4 bases not matched to a gene; V was cut back by 6 bases and J by 5 bases.

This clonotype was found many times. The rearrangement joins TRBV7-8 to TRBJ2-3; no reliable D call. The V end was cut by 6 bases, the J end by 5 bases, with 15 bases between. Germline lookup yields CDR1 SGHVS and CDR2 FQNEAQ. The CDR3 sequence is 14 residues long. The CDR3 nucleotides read TGTGCCAGCAGTCTTAGCCCGATACAAGATACGCAGTATTTT. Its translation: CASSLSPIQDTQYF.

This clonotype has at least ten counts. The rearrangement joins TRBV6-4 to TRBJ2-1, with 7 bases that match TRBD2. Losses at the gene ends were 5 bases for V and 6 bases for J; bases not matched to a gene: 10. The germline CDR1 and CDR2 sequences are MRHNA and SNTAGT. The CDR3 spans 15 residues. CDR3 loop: CASSPSGEGGNEQFF. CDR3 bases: TGTGCCAGCAGTCCCTCCGGGGAGGGAGGCAATGAGCAGTTCTTC.

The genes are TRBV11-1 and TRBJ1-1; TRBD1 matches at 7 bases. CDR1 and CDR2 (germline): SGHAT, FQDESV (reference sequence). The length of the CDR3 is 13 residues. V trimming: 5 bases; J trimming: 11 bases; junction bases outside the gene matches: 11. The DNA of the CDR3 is TGTGCCAGCAGCCTGGGACAGTGGAGGAGGGCTTTCTTT. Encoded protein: CASSLGQWRRAFF.

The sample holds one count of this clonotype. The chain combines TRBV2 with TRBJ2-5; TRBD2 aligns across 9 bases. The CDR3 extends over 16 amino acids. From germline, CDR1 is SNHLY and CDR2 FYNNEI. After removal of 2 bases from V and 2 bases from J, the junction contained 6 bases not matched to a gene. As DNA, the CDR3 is TGTGCCAGCAGTGAATTCCAGCGGGGGGATCAAGAGACCCAGTACTTC. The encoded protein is CASSEFQRGDQETQYF.

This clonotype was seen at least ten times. The CDR3 coding sequence is TGTGCCAGCAGCGAAGAAGTCTCCTACGAGCAGTACTTC. Translation: CASSEEVSYEQYF. V is TRBV7-6 and J is TRBJ2-7, with D uncertain. Trimming took off 5 bases at V and 0 bases at J, with 8 bases between the two ends. Per the germline V gene, CDR1 is SGHVS and CDR2 is FNYEAQ. The CDR3 runs to 13 residues.

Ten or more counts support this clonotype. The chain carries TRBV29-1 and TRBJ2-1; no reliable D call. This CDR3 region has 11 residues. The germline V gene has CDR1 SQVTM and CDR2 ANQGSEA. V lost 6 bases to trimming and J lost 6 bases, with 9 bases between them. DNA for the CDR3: TGCAGCGTCGCGGCTTTCAATGAGCAGTTCTTC. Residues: CSVAAFNEQFF.

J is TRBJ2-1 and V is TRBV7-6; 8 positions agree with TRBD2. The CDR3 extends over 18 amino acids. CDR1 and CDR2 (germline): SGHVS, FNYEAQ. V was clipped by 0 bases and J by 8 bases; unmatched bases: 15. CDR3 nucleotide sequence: TGTGCCAGCAGCTTAGCCAGTTCCGGGAGGGCATCTTTTGATGAGCAGTTCTTC. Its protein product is CASSLASSGRASFDEQFF. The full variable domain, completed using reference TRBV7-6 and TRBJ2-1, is GAGVSQSPRYKVTKRGQDVALRCDPISGHVSLYWYRQALGQGPEFLTYFNYEAQQDKSGLPNDRFSAERPEGSISTLTIQRTEQRDSAMYRCASSLASSGRASFDEQFFGPGTRLTVL.

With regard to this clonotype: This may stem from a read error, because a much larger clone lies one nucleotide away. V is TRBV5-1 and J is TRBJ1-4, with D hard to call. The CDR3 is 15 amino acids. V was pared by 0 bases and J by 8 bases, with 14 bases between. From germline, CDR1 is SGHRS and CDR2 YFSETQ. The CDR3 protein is CASSLDPIPGEKLFF. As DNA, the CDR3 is TGCGCCAGCAGCTTGGATCCGATACCGGGAGAAAAACTGTTTTTT.

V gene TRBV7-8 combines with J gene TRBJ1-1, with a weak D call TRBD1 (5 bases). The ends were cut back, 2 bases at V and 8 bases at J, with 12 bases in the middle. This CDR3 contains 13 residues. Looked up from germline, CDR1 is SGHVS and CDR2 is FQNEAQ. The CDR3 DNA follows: TGTGCCAGCAGCTTATCAGGGCTCGACGAAGCTTTCTTT. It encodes CASSLSGLDEAFF.